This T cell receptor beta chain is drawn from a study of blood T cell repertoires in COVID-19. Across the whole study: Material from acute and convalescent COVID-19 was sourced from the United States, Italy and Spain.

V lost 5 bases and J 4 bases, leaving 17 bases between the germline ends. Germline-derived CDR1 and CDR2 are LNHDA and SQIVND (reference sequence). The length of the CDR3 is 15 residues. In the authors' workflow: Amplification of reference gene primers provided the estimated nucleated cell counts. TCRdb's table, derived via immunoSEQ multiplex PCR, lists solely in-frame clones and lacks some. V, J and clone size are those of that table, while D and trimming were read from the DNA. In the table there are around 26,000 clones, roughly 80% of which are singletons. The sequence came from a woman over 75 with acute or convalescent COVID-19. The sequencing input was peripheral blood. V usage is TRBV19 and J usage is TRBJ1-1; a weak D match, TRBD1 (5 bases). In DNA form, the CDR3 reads TGTGCCAGTAGTCCGTATCCGGGGGATGGCACTGAAGCTTTCTTT. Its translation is CASSPYPGDGTEAFF.